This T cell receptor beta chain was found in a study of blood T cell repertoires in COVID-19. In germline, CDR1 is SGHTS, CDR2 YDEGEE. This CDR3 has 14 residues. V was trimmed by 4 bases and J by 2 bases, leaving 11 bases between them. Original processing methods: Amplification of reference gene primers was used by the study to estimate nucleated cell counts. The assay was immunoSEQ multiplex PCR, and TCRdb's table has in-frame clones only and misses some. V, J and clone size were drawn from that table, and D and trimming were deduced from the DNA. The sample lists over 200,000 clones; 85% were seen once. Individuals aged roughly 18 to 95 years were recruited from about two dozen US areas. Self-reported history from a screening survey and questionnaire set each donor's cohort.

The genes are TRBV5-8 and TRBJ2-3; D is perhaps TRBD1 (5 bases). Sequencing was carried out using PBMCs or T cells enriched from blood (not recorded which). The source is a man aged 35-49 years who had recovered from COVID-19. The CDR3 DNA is TGTGCCAGCAGCGCGACAGTGTCCACAGATACGCAGTATTTT. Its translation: CASSATVSTDTQYF. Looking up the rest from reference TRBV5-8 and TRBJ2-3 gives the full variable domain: EAGVTQSPTHLIKTRGQQATLRCSPISGHTSVYWYQQALGLGLQFLLWYDEGEERNRGNFPPRFSGRQFPNYSSELNVNALELEDSALYLCASSATVSTDTQYFGPGTRLTVL.